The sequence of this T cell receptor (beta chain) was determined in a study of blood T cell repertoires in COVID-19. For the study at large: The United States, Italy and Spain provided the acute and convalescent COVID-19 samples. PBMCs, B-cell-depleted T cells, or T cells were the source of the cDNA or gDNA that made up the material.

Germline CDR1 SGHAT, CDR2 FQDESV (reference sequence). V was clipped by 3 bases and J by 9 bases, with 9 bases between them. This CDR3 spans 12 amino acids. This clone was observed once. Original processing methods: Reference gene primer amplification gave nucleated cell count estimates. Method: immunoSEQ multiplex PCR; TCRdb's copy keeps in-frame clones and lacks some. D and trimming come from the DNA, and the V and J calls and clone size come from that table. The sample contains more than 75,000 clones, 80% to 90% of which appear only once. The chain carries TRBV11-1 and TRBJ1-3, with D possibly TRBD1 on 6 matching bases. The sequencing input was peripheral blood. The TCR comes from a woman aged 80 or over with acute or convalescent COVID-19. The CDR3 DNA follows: TGTGCCAGCAGCTTTCCAGGGGCCACCATATATTTT. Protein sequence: CASSFPGATIYF.